This section outlines one T cell receptor beta chain sequence together with its context. Its antigen is still unknown. The sample originates from a study of a mutant IDH1 vaccine in newly diagnosed glioma. The table came from immunoSEQ multiplex PCR; TCRdb's copy has only in-frame clones and leaves some out. Of about 35,000 clones listed, 80% to 90% are singletons. Time point meaning: week 47, end of study. The investigators gave 300 ug of mutant IDH1 20-mer peptide in each vaccine dose, together with topical imiquimod. The CDR3 is 15 amino acids. Germline V CDR1 and CDR2: MNHEY, SVGAGI. Unmatched junction bases numbered 5, after V lost 2 bases and J lost 7 bases.

The chain uses TRBV6-5 and TRBJ2-1, with 10 positions matching TRBD2. The TCR sequence derives from a woman aged 25 to 39 with glioma. The sample here was PBMCs, taken from a glioma patient whose treatment included an IDH1 peptide vaccine. CDR3 loop: CASSYLGSGGNEQFF. The DNA of the CDR3 is TGTGCCAGCAGTTACCTTGGTAGCGGGGGGAATGAGCAGTTCTTC.